A single sample gave rise to the 13 T cell receptor beta chains below, sequenced in a study of shared clonotypes between healthy human individuals. Data came from immunoSEQ multiplex PCR; TCRdb stores just in-frame clones and leaves some out. This sample carries roughly 700,000 clones, roughly 70% of them seen once, and the ten largest clones take 1.5% to 2%. The specimen sequenced was memory CD4+ T cells sorted from blood. Subset here: CD45RA-negative fraction. The receptors were sampled from a woman aged 30 to 39 in good health.

V gene TRBV5-4 combines with J gene TRBJ2-2; 7 bases map to TRBD1. Looked up from germline, CDR1 is SGHNT and CDR2 is YYREEE (reference sequence). This CDR3 has 15 amino acids. V was clipped by 7 bases and J by 0 bases; unmatched bases: 6. The CDR3 bases are TGTGCCAGCTCGAGGGACAGCGCGAACACCGGGGAGCTGTTTTTT. This translates into CASSRDSANTGELFF.

This clone was observed many times. This chain joins TRBV6-6 and TRBJ1-5; D possibly corresponds to TRBD1 (5 bases). V lost 4 bases and J 2 bases, leaving 12 bases between the germline ends. The CDR3 consists of 15 residues. Germline CDR1 and CDR2: MNHNY and SVGAGI (reference sequence). In DNA form, the CDR3 reads TGTGCCAGCAGTTTCGCCCAGGGAGGCAATCAGCCCCAGCATTTT. It specifies CASSFAQGGNQPQHF.

This chain links TRBV5-1 with TRBJ2-5; the D gene is possibly TRBD2 (5 bases). Looked up from germline, CDR1 is SGHRS and CDR2 is YFSETQ. The CDR3 contains 14 residues. V was cut by 0 bases and J by 5 bases, with 11 bases left in between. The DNA for the CDR3 is TGCGCCAGCAGCTTGGTACTAGGGTCGGAGACCCAGTACTTC. This encodes CASSLVLGSETQYF.

This chain links TRBV27 with TRBJ2-3; TRBD1 aligns across 7 bases. The CDR3 totals 16 residues. Losses at the gene ends were 5 bases for V and 0 bases for J; bases not matched to a gene: 8. The germline CDR1 and CDR2 sequences are MNHEY and SMNVEV (reference sequence). The CDR3 DNA reads TGTGCCAGCAGTCCGACAGGGTTAAGTAGCACAGATACGCAGTATTTT. Amino acid sequence: CASSPTGLSSTDTQYF.

This chain links TRBV7-8 with TRBJ2-1, with TRBD2 matching 8 bases. Germline lookup yields CDR1 SGHVS and CDR2 FQNEAQ. The CDR3 is made up of 17 amino acids. The V gene end was trimmed by 5 bases and the J gene end by 0 bases; junction bases not matched to a gene: 9. CDR3 nucleotides: TGTGCCAGCAGCCCATCCCGGGGGGGGAGCTCCTACAATGAGCAGTTCTTC. Translation: CASSPSRGGSSYNEQFF. The entire variable domain, with the rest obtained from reference TRBV7-8 and TRBJ2-1, is as follows: GAGVSQSPRYKVAKRGQDVALRCDPISGHVSLFWYQQALGQGPEFLTYFQNEAQLDKSGLPSDRFFAERPEGSVSTLKIQRTQQEDSAVYLCASSPSRGGSSYNEQFFGPGTRLTVL.

The gene calls are TRBV27 and TRBJ1-1; D is uncertain. The germline V gene has CDR1 MNHEY and CDR2 SMNVEV (reference sequence). The CDR3 is 15 amino acids. V lost 2 bases and J 3 bases, leaving 13 bases between the germline ends. The CDR3: CASSLRFLLDTEAFF. The CDR3 DNA follows: TGTGCCAGCAGTTTACGGTTTCTCTTGGACACTGAAGCTTTCTTT.

This chain joins TRBV30 and TRBJ2-1, with 11 nucleotides matching TRBD2. Germline CDR1 reads GTSNPN; CDR2 reads SVGIG (reference sequence). V was clipped by 6 bases and J by 7 bases; unmatched bases: 11. The CDR3 contains 15 residues. CDR3 sequence (DNA): TGTGCCTGTCTAGGAGGTAGCGGGAGGGCAAATGAGCAGTTCTTC. It specifies CACLGGSGRANEQFF.

The table lists this clone with a count of one. The chain joins TRBV29-1 to TRBJ1-1, with D perhaps matching TRBD1 (5 bases). CDR1 and CDR2 (germline): SQVTM, ANQGSEA. V lost 2 bases and J lost 4, with 20 bases in between. The CDR3 sequence is 16 residues long. CDR3 in DNA: TGCAGCGTTGAACCCGGGGGTGCCGGAGGTACCACTGAAGCTTTCTTT. Its protein is CSVEPGGAGGTTEAFF.

This sequence joins TRBV2 and TRBJ1-4, with 7 positions matching TRBD1. This CDR3 region has 16 residues. Germline-derived CDR1 and CDR2 are SNHLY and FYNNEI. V was clipped by 4 bases and J by 4 bases; unmatched bases: 9. CDR3 DNA: TGTGCCAGCAGTGTACAAGGTGGGACAGTTAATGAAAAACTGTTTTTT. Amino acids: CASSVQGGTVNEKLFF.

This clone has ten or more counts. The same CDR3 is also encoded by other DNA sequences in this sample. V is TRBV27 and J is TRBJ2-3, with no clear D. Germline V gene data show CDR1 as MNHEY and CDR2 as SMNVEV (reference sequence). V lost 4 bases and J 1 base, leaving 3 bases between the germline ends. CDR3 length: 12 residues. The CDR3 sequence: CASSSRTDTQYF. CDR3 DNA: TGTGCCAGCAGTTCCCGCACAGATACGCAGTATTTT.

In DNA, the CDR3 is TGTGCCACCAGCAGAGGGGACAGAAATTCACCCCTCCACTTT. It is translated as CATSRGDRNSPLHF. The V and J genes are TRBV15 and TRBJ1-6, with 7 nucleotides matching TRBD1. Germline V gene lookup returns CDR1 LNHNV and CDR2 YYDKDF (reference sequence). This CDR3 has 14 amino acids. Losses at the gene ends were 1 base for V and 7 bases for J; bases not matched to a gene: 1.

This chain connects TRBV6-5 to TRBJ1-1, with D unresolved. The V end lost 7 bases, the J end lost 1 base, and 16 bases lay between the germline ends. The CDR3 has 15 amino acids. CDR1 and CDR2 from the germline V gene are MNHEY and SVGAGI. The CDR3 reads CASTGLYGGNTEAFF. CDR3 coding DNA: TGTGCCAGCACCGGCCTGTATGGAGGGAACACTGAAGCTTTCTTT.

Remarks on this clone: A much bigger clone sits one base away, suggesting this may be a read error. Other DNA sequences in this specimen translate into the identical CDR3. The V call is TRBV18, the J call TRBJ2-7; D not resolved. The germline CDR1 and CDR2 sequences are KGHSH and LQKENI. The CDR3 consists of 12 residues. The V and J ends lost 2 bases and 3 bases respectively, with 5 bases between them. The CDR3: CASSPTGYEQYF. The CDR3 DNA reads TGTGCCAGCTCACCAACGGGCTACGAGCAGTACTTC.